This entry concerns a single T cell receptor (beta chain). The CDR3 has 16 residues. Trimming left V 4 bases short and J 0 bases short, with 13 bases between. TCR sequencing used cDNA made by reverse transcription of extracted RNA. The data were produced by immunoSEQ multiplex PCR, yet TCRdb's version contains in-frame clones alone and is incomplete. The repertoire includes over 60,000 clones, approximately 44% of them detected once, and roughly 20% sits in the top ten. This specimen belongs to a study of CD8+ T cells in alopecia areata. The treatment was: oral pan-JAK inhibitor, 5-10 mg twice daily. The genes are TRBV23-1 and TRBJ2-4; D is ambiguous. TRBV23-1 is filed as an ORF, its function uncertain. The TCR was taken from a human donor with alopecia areata. Sequenced material: CD8+ T cells sorted from blood, taken around week 36, from a patient treated with tofacitinib. CDR3 region: CASSPPDPLAKNIQYF. CDR3 sequence (DNA): TGCGCCAGCAGTCCGCCGGATCCTCTAGCCAAAAACATTCAGTACTTC.